The next 12 T cell receptor beta chains were all read from a single sample in a study of T cell changes during pregnancy in multiple sclerosis. Generated by immunoSEQ multiplex PCR, the TCRdb table keeps only in-frame clones and is missing some. The repertoire has some 110,000 clones, about 93% of them found once; the top ten carry more than 1.5%. The sequencing used peripheral blood, collected in the third trimester of pregnancy. The source of these receptors is a female donor with multiple sclerosis, enrolled in a pregnancy study.

In this sample, this clone turned up a few times. The gene calls are TRBV18 and TRBJ2-3; 11 bases line up with TRBD2. J gave up 4 bases and V 3 bases, and 3 bases lay outside the gene matches. This CDR3 has 15 amino acids. CDR1 is KGHSH, CDR2 LQKENI, per germline. CDR3 sequence: CASSPELAGADTQYF. In DNA form, the CDR3 reads TGTGCCAGCTCACCGGAACTAGCGGGGGCAGATACGCAGTATTTT.

This sequence joins TRBV4-2 and TRBJ1-6; TRBD1 matches at 8 bases. The CDR3 is made up of 16 amino acids. Germline assignment: CDR1 LGHNA and CDR2 YNFKEQ. The V gene end was trimmed by 4 bases and the J gene end by 7 bases; junction bases not matched to a gene: 9. DNA for the CDR3: TGTGCCAGCAGCCCCAAGACCCAGGGGGCCAATTCACCCCTCCACTTT. Protein product: CASSPKTQGANSPLHF.

V and J are TRBV7-9 and TRBJ2-1; 9 nucleotides match TRBD1. J gave up 6 bases and V 5 bases, and 14 bases lay outside the gene matches. The CDR3 consists of 17 residues. Germline lookup yields CDR1 SEHNR and CDR2 FQNEAQ (reference sequence). CDR3 loop: CASSTHRGQRVRNEQFF. The CDR3 region has the DNA TGTGCCAGCAGCACACACAGGGGGCAGCGGGTTCGCAATGAGCAGTTCTTC.

This sequence joins TRBV28 and TRBJ2-7; D is unresolved. Trimming stripped 6 bases from V and 0 bases from J, with 9 bases between. The CDR3 extends over 13 amino acids. The germline CDR1 and CDR2 sequences are MDHEN and SYDVKM. CDR3 protein: CASRSKSSYEQYF. In nucleotides, the CDR3 is TGTGCCAGCAGATCAAAGAGCTCCTACGAGCAGTACTTC.

This clone came up once. The chain combines TRBV11-3 with TRBJ2-1; 9 bases line up with TRBD1. V dropped 5 bases and J dropped 7; count of bases not matched to a gene: 9. Germline-derived CDR1 and CDR2 are SGHNT and YENEEA. There are 15 residues in the CDR3. CDR3 region: CASSLGQGRGNEQFF. Written as DNA, the CDR3 is TGTGCCAGCAGCCTCGGACAGGGGAGGGGAAATGAGCAGTTCTTC. Drawing the rest from reference TRBV11-3 and TRBJ2-1, the complete variable domain is EAGVVQSPRYKIIEKKQPVAFWCNPISGHNTLYWYLQNLGQGPELLIRYENEEAVDDSQLPKDRFSAERLKGVDSTLKIQPAELGDSAVYLCASSLGQGRGNEQFFGPGTRLTVL.

The gene calls are TRBV5-1 and TRBJ2-1; 12 bases line up with TRBD2. The CDR3 sequence is 17 residues long. Germline loops: CDR1 SGHRS, CDR2 YFSETQ. J gave up 5 bases and V 0 bases, and 6 bases lay outside the gene matches. CDR3 coding DNA: TGCGCCAGCAGCTTGGAGCCTAGCGGGAGGGTGAACAATGAGCAGTTCTTC. It is translated as CASSLEPSGRVNNEQFF. The full variable domain, in which reference TRBV5-1 and TRBJ2-1 provide the parts outside the CDR3, is KAGVTQTPRYLIKTRGQQVTLSCSPISGHRSVSWYQQTPGQGLQFLFEYFSETQRNKGNFPGRFSGRQFSNSRSEMNVSTLELGDSALYLCASSLEPSGRVNNEQFFGPGTRLTVL.

The chain recombines TRBV19 with TRBJ2-3, with D tentatively TRBD2 (6 bases). CDR1 is LNHDA, CDR2 SQIVND, per germline (reference sequence). The CDR3 consists of 15 residues. V was clipped by 5 bases and J by 0 bases, with 12 bases between them. CDR3 in DNA: TGTGCCAGTAGTCGAGCCGGGACTAGCACAGATACGCAGTATTTT. It codes for CASSRAGTSTDTQYF.

The J gene is TRBJ2-2, the V gene TRBV18, with a weak D call TRBD1 (6 bases). CDR1 KGHSH and CDR2 LQKENI come from the germline V gene. This CDR3 contains 14 residues. The V gene lost 5 bases and the J gene lost 0 bases, with 7 bases spanning the gap. As DNA, the CDR3 is TGTGCCAGCTCAAGGACAGCGAACACCGGGGAGCTGTTTTTT. Protein product: CASSRTANTGELFF.

Worth noting for this clone: Other DNA sequences in this specimen translate into the identical CDR3. V gene TRBV30 combines with J gene TRBJ1-1, with a weak D call TRBD1 (6 bases). The CDR3 runs 15 residues. The V end lost 0 bases, the J end lost 0 bases, and 11 bases lay between the germline ends. The germline V gene has CDR1 GTSNPN and CDR2 SVGIG (reference sequence). For the CDR3, the DNA is TGTGCCTGGAGTGTTAAGACAGGAGTGAACACTGAAGCTTTCTTT. Translation: CAWSVKTGVNTEAFF.

The gene calls are TRBV5-1 and TRBJ2-7, with 7 bases that match TRBD1. Germline-derived CDR1 and CDR2 are SGHRS and YFSETQ. Germline trimming cut 5 bases from V and 2 bases from J; bases unmatched to any gene: 16. The CDR3 is made up of 17 amino acids. In nucleotides, the CDR3 is TGCGCCAGCAGGCAGGGGGACGGCGAACACCCTCCCTACGAGCAGTACTTC. Its translation: CASRQGDGEHPPYEQYF. The complete variable domain, with remaining parts taken from reference TRBV5-1 and TRBJ2-7, reads KAGVTQTPRYLIKTRGQQVTLSCSPISGHRSVSWYQQTPGQGLQFLFEYFSETQRNKGNFPGRFSGRQFSNSRSEMNVSTLELGDSALYLCASRQGDGEHPPYEQYFGPGTRLTVT.

The chain uses TRBV6-5 and TRBJ1-2; D is ambiguous. The CDR3 spans 13 residues. Between the trimmed V and J ends, which lost 0 bases and 8 bases, there was a span of 10 bases. In germline, CDR1 is MNHEY, CDR2 SVGAGI. CDR3 protein: CASSYSAPQGYTF. The CDR3, as DNA: TGTGCCAGCAGTTACTCGGCCCCACAGGGCTACACCTTC.

The rearrangement links TRBV14 to TRBJ2-1, with D maybe TRBD1 (6 bases). The V and J ends lost 5 bases and 5 bases respectively, with 13 bases between them. This CDR3 region has 14 residues. Germline-derived CDR1 and CDR2 are SGHDN and FVKESK. The CDR3: CASSYRDTNNEQFF. Here the CDR3 DNA reads TGTGCCAGCAGCTACCGGGACACCAACAATGAGCAGTTCTTC.